This passage covers 13 T cell receptor beta chains from one sample sequenced in a study of blood T cell repertoires in COVID-19. TCRdb keeps only in-frame clones here, not all; method: immunoSEQ multiplex PCR. The sample lists 170,000 or so clones; more than 70% were seen once. The sample consisted of PBMCs or T cells enriched from blood (not recorded which). Receptor source: a man aged 35 to 55 who had recovered from COVID-19.

CDR3 bases: TGTGCCAGCAGCCCCCTCGAGTCACCCCTCCACTTT. Protein product: CASSPLESPLHF. The genes are TRBV6-5 and TRBJ1-6; D ambiguous. The ends were cut back, 6 bases at V and 10 bases at J, with 10 bases in the middle. Germline lookup yields CDR1 MNHEY and CDR2 SVGAGI. The CDR3 is 12 amino acids.

This chain links TRBV9 with TRBJ2-1, with 9 bases lining up with TRBD2. From germline, CDR1 is SGDLS and CDR2 YYNGEE. CDR3 length: 16 amino acids. J gave up 8 bases and V 0 bases, and 9 bases lay outside the gene matches. DNA for the CDR3: TGTGCCAGCAGCGTAGGCTTGCGGGGGGGCCCCGATGAGCAGTTCTTC. It encodes CASSVGLRGGPDEQFF.

The chain combines TRBV24-1 with TRBJ1-6; the match to TRBD1 covers 7 bases. The V and J ends lost 2 bases and 7 bases, in that order; junction bases with no gene match: 4. Germline V lookup: CDR1 KGHDR, CDR2 SFDVKD. CDR3 length: 15 residues. The CDR3 sequence is CATSDYRDRNSPLHF. The CDR3, as DNA: TGTGCCACCAGTGATTATAGGGACAGAAATTCACCCCTCCACTTT.

V and J are TRBV2 and TRBJ1-6; a possible D gene is TRBD1 (6 bases). V gave up 5 bases and J gave up 7 bases, with 27 bases separating them. This CDR3 comprises 19 residues. From germline, CDR1 is SNHLY and CDR2 FYNNEI. The CDR3 DNA sequence: TGTGCCAGCAGTCCTACCCGGGACACGATGACCCTCATGAATTCACCCCTCCACTTT. Amino acid sequence: CASSPTRDTMTLMNSPLHF.

The chain couples TRBV19 to TRBJ2-3; 9 positions match TRBD1. V trimming: 10 bases; J trimming: 1 base; junction bases outside the gene matches: 3. The germline gives CDR1 LNHDA, CDR2 SQIVND (reference sequence). The CDR3 consists of 13 residues. The CDR3 DNA follows: TGTGCCACCCGGGACAGGGGCACAGATACGCAGTATTTT. Translation: CATRDRGTDTQYF.

This clone was counted between two and nine times. The chain employs TRBV10-2 and TRBJ1-6, with a possible D match to TRBD1 (5 bases). V lost 11 bases and J lost 9, with 17 bases in between. The CDR3 sequence is 13 residues long. Germline V gene data show CDR1 as WSHSY and CDR2 as SAAADI. In DNA, the CDR3 is TGCGCCCCGGTCAGGCAGGGAACTTCACCCCTCCACTTT. Translating it yields CAPVRQGTSPLHF.

The V call is TRBV12-5, the J call TRBJ2-2; TRBD1 aligns across 11 bases. Looked up from germline, CDR1 is LGHNT and CDR2 is FRNRAP. There are 16 residues in the CDR3. V was clipped by 0 bases and J by 9 bases; unmatched bases: 6. For the CDR3, the DNA is TGTGCTAGTGGTTTGGTAATGGGACAGGGGGACCGGGAGCTGTTTTTT. It codes for CASGLVMGQGDRELFF. Together with reference TRBV12-5 and TRBJ2-2, the CDR3 gives the full variable domain: DARVTQTPRHKVTEMGQEVTMRCQPILGHNTVFWYRQTMMQGLELLAYFRNRAPLDDSGMPKDRFSAEMPDATLATLKIQPSEPRDSAVYFCASGLVMGQGDRELFFGEGSRLTVL.

This clone occurred a few times. V is TRBV14 and J is TRBJ1-3, with 8 bases fitting TRBD1. Germline V gives CDR1 SGHDN, CDR2 FVKESK. The CDR3 extends over 15 amino acids. With V trimmed by 4 bases and J by 0 bases, 2 bases remained unmatched. The CDR3 is CASSPGQGSGNTIYF. The CDR3 nucleotides read TGTGCCAGCAGCCCCGGACAGGGCTCTGGAAACACCATATATTTT.

This clone was observed a few times. The chain uses TRBV5-1 and TRBJ1-5; D is possibly TRBD1 (5 bases). Germline V gene data show CDR1 as SGHRS and CDR2 as YFSETQ. V lost 0 bases and J 2 bases, leaving 12 bases between the germline ends. The CDR3 has 16 amino acids. The CDR3 region has the DNA TGCGCCAGCAGCTTGGAGGGGATGGATGGCAATCAGCCCCAGCATTTT. Protein: CASSLEGMDGNQPQHF.

The V gene is TRBV7-2, the J gene TRBJ1-6; 10 positions match TRBD1. With 3 bases clipped from V and 8 bases from J, the junction kept 4 bases outside the gene matches. Germline lookup yields CDR1 SGHTA and CDR2 FQGNSA. This CDR3 is 15 amino acids long. The CDR3 region is CASSFGTGDYSPLHF. CDR3 in DNA: TGTGCCAGCAGCTTCGGGACAGGGGATTATTCACCCCTCCACTTT.

The rearrangement links TRBV5-1 to TRBJ1-1; perhaps TRBD1 as D (5 bases). Trimming took off 3 bases at V and 5 bases at J, with 14 bases between the two ends. Germline V lookup: CDR1 SGHRS, CDR2 YFSETQ. This CDR3 is 14 amino acids long. The chain's CDR3 is CASSSDIVMTEAFF. For the CDR3, the DNA is TGCGCCAGCAGCTCGGACATAGTGATGACTGAAGCTTTCTTT.

The chain carries TRBV18 and TRBJ1-1; D might be TRBD1 (5 bases). V lost 6 bases, J lost 5 bases, and 19 bases lay in between. This CDR3 is built from 15 residues. The germline V gene has CDR1 KGHSH and CDR2 LQKENI. The CDR3 coding sequence is TGTGCCAGCTCGTCTGGGGCTGGGCAGTTGACTGAAGCTTTCTTT. It encodes CASSSGAGQLTEAFF. Full variable domain (outside the CDR3, taken from reference TRBV18 and TRBJ1-1): NAGVMQNPRHLVRRRGQEARLRCSPMKGHSHVYWYRQLPEEGLKFMVYLQKENIIDESGMPKERFSAEFPKEGPSILRIQQVVRGDSAAYFCASSSGAGQLTEAFFGQGTRLTVV.

CDR3 amino acids: CAIMVRGEQYF. The CDR3, as DNA: TGTGCCATCATGGTCCGCGGCGAGCAGTACTTC. The rearrangement uses TRBV10-3 and TRBJ2-7, with D hard to call. CDR1 is ENHRY and CDR2 is SYGVKD in the germline V gene. Trimming stripped 7 bases from V and 6 bases from J, with 10 bases between. The CDR3 covers 11 residues.